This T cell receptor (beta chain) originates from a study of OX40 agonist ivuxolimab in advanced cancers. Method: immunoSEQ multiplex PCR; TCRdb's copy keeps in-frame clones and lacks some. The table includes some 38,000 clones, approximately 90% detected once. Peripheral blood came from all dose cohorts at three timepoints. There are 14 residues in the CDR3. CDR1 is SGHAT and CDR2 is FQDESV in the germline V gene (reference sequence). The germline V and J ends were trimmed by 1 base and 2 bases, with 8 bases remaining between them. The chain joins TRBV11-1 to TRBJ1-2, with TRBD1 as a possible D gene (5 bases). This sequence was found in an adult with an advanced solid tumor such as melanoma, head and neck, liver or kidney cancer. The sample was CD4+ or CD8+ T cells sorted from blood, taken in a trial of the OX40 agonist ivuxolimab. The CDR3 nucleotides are TGTGCCAGCAGCTTAGGGGACGAAAACTATGGCTACACCTTC. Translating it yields CASSLGDENYGYTF. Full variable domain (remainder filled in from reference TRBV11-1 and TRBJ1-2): EAEVAQSPRYKITEKSQAVAFWCDPISGHATLYWYRQILGQGPELLVQFQDESVVDDSQLPKDRFSAERLKGVDSTLKIQPAELGDSAMYLCASSLGDENYGYTFGSGTRLTVV.